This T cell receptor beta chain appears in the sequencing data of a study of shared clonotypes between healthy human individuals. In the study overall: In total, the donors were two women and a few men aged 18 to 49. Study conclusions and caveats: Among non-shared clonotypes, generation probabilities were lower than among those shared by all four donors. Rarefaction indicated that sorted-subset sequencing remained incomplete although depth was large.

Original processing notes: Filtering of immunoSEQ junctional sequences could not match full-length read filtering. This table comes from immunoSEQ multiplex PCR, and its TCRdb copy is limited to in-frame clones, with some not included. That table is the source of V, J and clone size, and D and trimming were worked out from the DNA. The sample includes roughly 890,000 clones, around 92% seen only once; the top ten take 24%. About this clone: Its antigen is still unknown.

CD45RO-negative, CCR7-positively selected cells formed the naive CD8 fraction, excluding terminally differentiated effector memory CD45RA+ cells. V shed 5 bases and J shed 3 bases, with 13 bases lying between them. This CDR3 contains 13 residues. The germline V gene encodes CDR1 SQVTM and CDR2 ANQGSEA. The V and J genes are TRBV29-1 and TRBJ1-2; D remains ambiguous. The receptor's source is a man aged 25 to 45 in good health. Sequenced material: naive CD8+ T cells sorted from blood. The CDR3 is CSVTRLDDYGYTF. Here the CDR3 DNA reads TGCAGCGTTACCAGGTTGGACGACTATGGCTACACCTTC. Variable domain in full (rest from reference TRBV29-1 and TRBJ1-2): SAVISQKPSRDICQRGTSLTIQCQVDSQVTMMFWYRQQPGQSLTLIATANQGSEATYESGFVIDKFPISRPNLTFSTLTVSNMSPEDSSIYLCSVTRLDDYGYTFGSGTRLTVV.